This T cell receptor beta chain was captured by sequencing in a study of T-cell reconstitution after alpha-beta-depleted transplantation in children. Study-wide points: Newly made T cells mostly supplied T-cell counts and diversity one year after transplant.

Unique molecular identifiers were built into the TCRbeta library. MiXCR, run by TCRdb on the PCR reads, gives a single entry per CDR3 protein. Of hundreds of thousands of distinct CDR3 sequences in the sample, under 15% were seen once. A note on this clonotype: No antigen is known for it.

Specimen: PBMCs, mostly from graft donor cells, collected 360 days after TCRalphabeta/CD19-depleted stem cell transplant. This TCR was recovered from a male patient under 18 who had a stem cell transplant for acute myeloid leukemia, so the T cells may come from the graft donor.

This CDR3 is CASKGGDTQYF. The CDR3 nucleotides are TGTGCCAGCAAGGGCGGCGATACGCAGTATTTT. The chain employs TRBV11-2 and TRBJ2-3; unclear D gene. V shed 7 bases and J shed 6 bases, with 8 bases lying between them. There are 11 residues in the CDR3. CDR1 is SGHAT, CDR2 FQNNGV, per germline.